Sequencing of this T cell receptor (beta chain) was carried out in a study of blood T cell repertoires in COVID-19. Looking at the study overall: Sources were T cells, B-cell-depleted T cells, or PBMCs; the material itself was cDNA or gDNA.

Germline V gene sequence: CDR1 SSHAT, CDR2 FNYEAQ (reference sequence). The CDR3 covers 14 residues. Clones were sequenced by immunoSEQ multiplex PCR, and TCRdb holds only the in-frame ones, with some missing. The profile covers approximately 300,000 clones, with around 90% appearing a single time and 6.5% to 8% taken by the ten largest. The Seattle patients joined while their infection was active and were tracked longitudinally afterward. As for this clone: The junction departs from the called germline gene at one end, perhaps through a read error.

The rearrangement uses TRBV7-7 and TRBJ2-1; D may be TRBD2 (6 bases). Sample: peripheral blood. The sequence was obtained from a young woman with COVID-19, enrolled during active disease. The CDR3 region is CASSLTSSADEQFF. The DNA of the CDR3 is TGTGCTAGCAGCCTGACCTCTAGCGCCGATGAGCAGTTCTTC.